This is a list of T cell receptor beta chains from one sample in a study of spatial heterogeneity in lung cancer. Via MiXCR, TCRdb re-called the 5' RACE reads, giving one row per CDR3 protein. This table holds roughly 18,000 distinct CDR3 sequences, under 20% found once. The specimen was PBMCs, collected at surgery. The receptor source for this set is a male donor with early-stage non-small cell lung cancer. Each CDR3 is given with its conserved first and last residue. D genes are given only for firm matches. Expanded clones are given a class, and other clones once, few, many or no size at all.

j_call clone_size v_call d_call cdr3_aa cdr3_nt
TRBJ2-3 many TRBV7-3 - CASSSNTDTQYF TGTGCCAGCAGCTCGAACACAGATACGCAGTATTTT
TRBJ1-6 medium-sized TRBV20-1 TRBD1 CSAREPGQGIDSPLHF TGCAGTGCTAGAGAGCCGGGACAGGGGATCGATTCACCCCTCCACTTT
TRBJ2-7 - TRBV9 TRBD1 CASSVSYRGSEQYF TGTGCCAGCAGCGTATCCTACAGGGGAAGCGAGCAGTACTTC
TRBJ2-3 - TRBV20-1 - CSAIPWGASGTDTQYF TGCAGTGCTATCCCTTGGGGGGCTAGCGGCACAGATACGCAGTATTTT
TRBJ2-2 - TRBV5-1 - CASSNHQTGELFF TGCGCCAGCAGCAACCATCAAACCGGGGAGCTGTTTTTT
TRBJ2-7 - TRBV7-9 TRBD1 CASSPTPLGTGAYEQYF TGTGCCAGCAGCCCGACTCCTCTCGGGACAGGGGCCTACGAGCAGTACTTC
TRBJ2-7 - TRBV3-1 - CASSQGPYEQYF TGTGCCAGCAGCCAAGGACCCTACGAGCAGTACTTC
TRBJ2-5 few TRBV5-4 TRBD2 CASSLTSGGQETQYF TGTGCCAGCAGCTTGACTAGCGGGGGGCAAGAGACCCAGTACTTC
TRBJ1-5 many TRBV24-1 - CAVGNQPQHF TGTGCCGTGGGCAATCAGCCCCAGCATTTT
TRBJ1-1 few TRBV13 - CASSSPRDGMNTEAFF TGTGCCAGCAGCTCCCCACGGGACGGGATGAACACTGAAGCTTTCTTT
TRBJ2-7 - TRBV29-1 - CSVEERGEQYF TGCAGCGTTGAAGAAAGGGGCGAGCAGTACTTC
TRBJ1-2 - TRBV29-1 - CSVGEGYGYTF TGCAGCGTCGGAGAGGGCTATGGCTACACCTTC
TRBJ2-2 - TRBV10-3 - CATLPLDRRNTGELFF TGTGCCACCTTGCCCCTTGACAGGAGAAACACCGGGGAGCTGTTTTTT
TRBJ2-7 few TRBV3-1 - CATKGLTTYEQYF TGTGCCACTAAGGGACTCACAACCTACGAGCAGTACTTC
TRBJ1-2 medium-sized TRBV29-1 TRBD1 CSVEGQGAFVYGYTF TGCAGCGTTGAAGGACAGGGGGCCTTTGTCTATGGCTACACCTTC
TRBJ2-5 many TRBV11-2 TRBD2 CASSPHWRGAEETQYF TGTGCCAGCAGCCCCCACTGGCGGGGGGCCGAAGAGACCCAGTACTTC
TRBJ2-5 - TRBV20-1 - CSAQGGGETQYF TGCAGTGCTCAAGGAGGGGGGGAGACCCAGTACTTC
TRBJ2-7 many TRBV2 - CASSSGQQYEQYF TGTGCCAGCAGCTCCGGCCAGCAGTACGAGCAGTACTTC
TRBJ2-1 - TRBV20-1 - CSARNMVEGEQFF TGCAGTGCTAGAAATATGGTAGAAGGTGAGCAGTTCTTC
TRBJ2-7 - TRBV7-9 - CASSFASLGARNEQYF TGTGCCAGCAGCTTTGCATCCCTCGGGGCGCGGAACGAGCAGTACTTC
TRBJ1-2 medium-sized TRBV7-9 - CASSLAYGAANYGYTF TGTGCCAGCAGCTTAGCGTACGGAGCTGCTAACTATGGCTACACCTTC
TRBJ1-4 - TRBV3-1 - CASSPTSTNEKLFF TGTGCCAGCAGCCCGACCTCAACTAATGAAAAACTGTTTTTT
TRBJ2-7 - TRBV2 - CASSERYEQYF TGTGCCAGCAGTGAAAGGTACGAGCAGTACTTC
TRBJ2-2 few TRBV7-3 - CASSSTLTGELFF TGTGCCAGCAGCTCCACACTTACCGGGGAGCTGTTTTTT
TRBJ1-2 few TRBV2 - CASRRTLLNYGYTF TGTGCCAGCAGGAGGACACTCCTTAACTATGGCTACACCTTC
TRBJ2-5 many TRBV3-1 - CATGQFQETQYF TGTGCCACCGGACAGTTCCAAGAGACCCAGTACTTC
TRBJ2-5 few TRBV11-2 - CASSGPGLVGETQYF TGTGCCAGCAGCGGGCCGGGGCTAGTGGGAGAGACCCAGTACTTC
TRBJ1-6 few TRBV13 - CASSLRNSINSPLHF TGTGCCAGCAGCTTAAGAAACTCAATTAATTCACCCCTCCACTTT
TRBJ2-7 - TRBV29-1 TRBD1 CSVGTGIPNEQYF TGCAGCGTGGGGACAGGGATTCCCAACGAGCAGTACTTC
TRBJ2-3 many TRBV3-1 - CASNHGGITDTQYF TGTGCCAGCAACCATGGGGGGATAACAGATACGCAGTATTTT
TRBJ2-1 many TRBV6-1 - CASSVYNEQFF TGTGCCAGCAGCGTATACAATGAGCAGTTCTTC
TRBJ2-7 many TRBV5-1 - CASSLEGTPSSYEQYF TGCGCCAGCAGCTTGGAGGGGACTCCCAGCTCCTACGAGCAGTACTTC
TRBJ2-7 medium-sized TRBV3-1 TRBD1 CASSPWTGGSSREQYF TGTGCCAGCAGCCCCTGGACAGGGGGAAGTTCGCGGGAGCAGTACTTC
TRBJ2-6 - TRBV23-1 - CASSQSAAFSSGANVLTF TGCGCCAGCAGTCAATCAGCGGCCTTTAGCTCTGGGGCCAACGTCCTGACTTTC
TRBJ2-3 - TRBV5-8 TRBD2 CASSFSLAGGTDTQYF TGTGCCAGCAGCTTTTCACTAGCGGGGGGCACAGATACGCAGTATTTT
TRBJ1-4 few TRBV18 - CASSPPEEREGNEKLFF TGTGCCAGCTCACCACCGGAGGAAAGGGAGGGTAATGAAAAACTGTTTTTT
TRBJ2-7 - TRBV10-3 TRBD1 CATGQVSYEQYF TGTGCCACGGGACAGGTCTCCTACGAGCAGTACTTC
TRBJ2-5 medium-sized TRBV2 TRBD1 CASSPDREETQYF TGTGCCAGCAGTCCAGACAGGGAAGAGACCCAGTACTTC
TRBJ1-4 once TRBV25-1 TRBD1 CASSDYRGHATNEKLFF TGTGCCAGCAGTGACTACAGGGGGCATGCAACTAATGAAAAACTGTTTTTT
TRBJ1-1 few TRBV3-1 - CASSQESAFNTEAFF TGTGCCAGCAGCCAAGAGTCGGCGTTTAACACTGAAGCTTTCTTT
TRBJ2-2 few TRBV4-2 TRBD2 CASSQHPLSSGSFTGELFF TGTGCCAGCAGCCAACACCCCCTATCTAGCGGGAGCTTCACCGGGGAGCTGTTTTTT